The text below deals with one T cell receptor (beta chain). The data stem from a study of blood T cell repertoires in COVID-19. Generated by immunoSEQ multiplex PCR, the TCRdb table keeps only in-frame clones and is missing some. The repertoire holds about 230,000 clones, with roughly 89% as singletons. Specimen: PBMCs or T cells enriched from blood (not recorded which). This clonotype originated in a woman aged 25 to 39 with acute COVID-19.

The CDR3 bases are TGCGCCAGCAGCCGGGGAGGCATGAACACTGAAGCTTTCTTT. This gives the protein CASSRGGMNTEAFF. The chain recombines TRBV5-1 with TRBJ1-1; D unclear. The germline V and J ends were trimmed by 4 bases and 0 bases, with 10 bases remaining between them. There are 14 residues in the CDR3. The germline CDR1 and CDR2 sequences are SGHRS and YFSETQ.